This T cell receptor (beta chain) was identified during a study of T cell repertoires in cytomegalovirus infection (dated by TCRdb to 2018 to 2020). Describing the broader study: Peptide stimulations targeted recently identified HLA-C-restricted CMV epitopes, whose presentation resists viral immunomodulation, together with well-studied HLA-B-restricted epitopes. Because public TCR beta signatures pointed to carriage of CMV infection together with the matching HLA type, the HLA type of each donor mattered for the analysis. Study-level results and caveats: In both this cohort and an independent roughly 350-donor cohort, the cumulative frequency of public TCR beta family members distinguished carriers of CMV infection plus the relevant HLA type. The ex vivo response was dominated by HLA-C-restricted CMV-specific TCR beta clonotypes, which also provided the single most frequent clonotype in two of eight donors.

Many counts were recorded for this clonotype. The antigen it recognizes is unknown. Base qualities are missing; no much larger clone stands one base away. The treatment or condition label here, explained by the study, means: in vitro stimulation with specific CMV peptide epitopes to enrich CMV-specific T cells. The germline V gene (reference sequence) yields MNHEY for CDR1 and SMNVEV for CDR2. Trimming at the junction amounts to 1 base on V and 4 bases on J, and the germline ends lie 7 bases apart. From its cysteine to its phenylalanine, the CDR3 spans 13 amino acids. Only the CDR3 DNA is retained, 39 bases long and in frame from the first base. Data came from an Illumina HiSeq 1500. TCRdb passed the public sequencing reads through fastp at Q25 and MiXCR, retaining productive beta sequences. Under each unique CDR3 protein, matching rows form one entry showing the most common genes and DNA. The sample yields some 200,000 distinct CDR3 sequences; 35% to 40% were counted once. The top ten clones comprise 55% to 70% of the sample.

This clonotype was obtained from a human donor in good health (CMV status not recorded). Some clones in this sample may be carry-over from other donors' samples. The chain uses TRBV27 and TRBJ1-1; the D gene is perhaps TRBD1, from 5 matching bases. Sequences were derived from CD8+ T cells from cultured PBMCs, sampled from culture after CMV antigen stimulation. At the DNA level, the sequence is TGTGCCAGCAGTTTATATAGGGGCACTGAAGCTTTCTTT. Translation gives CASSLYRGTEAFF.